This entry describes one TCR beta chain. Antigen unknown. At one boundary the junction diverges from the germline segment, which might be a read error. A modified ARM-PCR protocol with three rounds of nested PCR amplified TCRbeta. Each CDR3 protein gets one entry after TCRdb re-called the multiplex PCR reads with MiXCR. The sample includes almost 75,000 distinct CDR3 sequences, 65% to 75% of them seen just once. RNA was extracted from bulk tissue without any cell sorting. This non-tumor lung sample came from over 3 cm beyond the tumor edge. The sample comes from a study of tumor and adjacent non-tumor tissue in lung cancer. Findings and caveats of the study: Top 100 clones took a larger repertoire share in normal lung.

The sequenced sample consisted of distant non-tumor lung tissue. The sequence was obtained from a woman between 45 and 65 years old with non-small cell lung cancer.

CDR3 in amino acids: CASRPGGVNQSQHF. CDR3 in DNA: TGTGCCAGCAGACCAGGGGGCGTCAATCAGTCCCAGCATTTT. The chain is built from TRBV6-2 or TRBV6-3 and TRBJ1-5, with 8 bases fitting TRBD1. In germline, CDR1 is MNHEY, CDR2 SVGEGT. This CDR3 has 14 residues.